This TCR beta chain was captured in a study of long-term antiretroviral therapy in people with HIV. Study observations and caveats: Regardless of time point, clones expanded before ART dominated the repertoire. When set beside controls, HIV repertoires had CDR3 length ranges that were narrower.

At survey level, the immunoSEQ assay was run in its v3.0 version. The assay was immunoSEQ multiplex PCR, and TCRdb's table has in-frame clones only and misses some. The data contain 25,000 to 35,000 clones, roughly 90% of them seen just once; the ten biggest clones take up about 3.6%. This clone was recorded a few times. Its antigen is unknown. Germline lookup yields CDR1 SGHKS and CDR2 YYEKEE (reference sequence). The CDR3 sequence is 14 residues long. Trimming pared 0 bases from V and 2 bases from J, leaving 9 bases between. At least one PBMC sample before ART and at least two after were required. Here the sequenced sample was unsorted PBMCs, taken 1.8 years after starting antiretroviral therapy. The gene calls are TRBV5-5 and TRBJ2-7; D might be TRBD2 (6 bases). The receptor's source is a young woman with HIV. This CDR3 reads CASSLVSGPYEQYF. DNA of the CDR3: TGTGCCAGCAGCTTGGTTAGCGGTCCCTACGAGCAGTACTTC.